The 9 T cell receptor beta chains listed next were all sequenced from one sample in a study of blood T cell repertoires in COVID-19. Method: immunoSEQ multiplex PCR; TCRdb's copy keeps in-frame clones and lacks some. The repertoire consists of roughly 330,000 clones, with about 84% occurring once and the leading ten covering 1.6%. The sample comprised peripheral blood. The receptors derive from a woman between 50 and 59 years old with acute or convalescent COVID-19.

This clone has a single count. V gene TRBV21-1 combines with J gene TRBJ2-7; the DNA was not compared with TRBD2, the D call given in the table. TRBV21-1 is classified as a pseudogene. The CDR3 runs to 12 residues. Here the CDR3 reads CASSKVSGKEYF. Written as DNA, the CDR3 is TGTGCCAGCAGCAAAGTAAGCGGGAAGGAGTACTTC.

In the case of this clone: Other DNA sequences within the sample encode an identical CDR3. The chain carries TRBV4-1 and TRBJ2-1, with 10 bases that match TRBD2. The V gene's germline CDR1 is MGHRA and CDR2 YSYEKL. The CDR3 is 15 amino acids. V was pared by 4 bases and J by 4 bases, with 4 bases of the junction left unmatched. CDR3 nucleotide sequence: TGCGCCAGCAGCCGAGGACTAGCGGATTACAATGAGCAGTTCTTC. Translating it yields CASSRGLADYNEQFF.

The CDR3 DNA sequence: TGTGCCAGCAGCTTGTCGCGCAGGGGAAACTATGGCTACACCTTC. Translating gives CASSLSRRGNYGYTF. The chain uses TRBV7-9 and TRBJ1-2; possible D gene TRBD1, 6 bases. This CDR3 is 15 amino acids long. The V gene lost 3 bases and the J gene lost 2 bases, with 13 bases spanning the gap. Germline V gene lookup returns CDR1 SEHNR and CDR2 FQNEAQ (reference sequence).

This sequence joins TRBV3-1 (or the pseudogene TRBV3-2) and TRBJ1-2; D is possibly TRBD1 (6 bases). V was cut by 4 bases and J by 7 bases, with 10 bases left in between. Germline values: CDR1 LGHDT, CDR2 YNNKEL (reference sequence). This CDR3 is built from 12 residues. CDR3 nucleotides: TGTGCCAGCAGCCGGCAGGGGTTTGGCTACACCTTC. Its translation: CASSRQGFGYTF.

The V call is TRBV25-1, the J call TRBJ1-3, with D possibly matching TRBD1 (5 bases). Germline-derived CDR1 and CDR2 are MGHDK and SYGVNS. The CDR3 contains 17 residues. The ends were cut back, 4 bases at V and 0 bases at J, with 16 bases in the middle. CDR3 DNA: TGTGCCAGCAGTGCCCTCCTCAGGGATCGCTCTGGAAACACCATATATTTT. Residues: CASSALLRDRSGNTIYF.

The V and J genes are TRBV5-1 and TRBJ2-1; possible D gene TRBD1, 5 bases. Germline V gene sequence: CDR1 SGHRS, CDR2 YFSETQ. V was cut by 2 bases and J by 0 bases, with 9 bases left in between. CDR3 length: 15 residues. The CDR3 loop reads CASSFTDSSYNEQFF. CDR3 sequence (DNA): TGCGCCAGCAGCTTCACAGACAGCTCCTACAATGAGCAGTTCTTC.

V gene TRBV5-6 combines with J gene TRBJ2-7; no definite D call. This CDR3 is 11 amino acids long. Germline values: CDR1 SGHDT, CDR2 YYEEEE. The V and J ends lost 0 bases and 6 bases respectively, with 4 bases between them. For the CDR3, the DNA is TGTGCCAGCAGCTTGGTCTCCGAGCAGTACTTC. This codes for CASSLVSEQYF.

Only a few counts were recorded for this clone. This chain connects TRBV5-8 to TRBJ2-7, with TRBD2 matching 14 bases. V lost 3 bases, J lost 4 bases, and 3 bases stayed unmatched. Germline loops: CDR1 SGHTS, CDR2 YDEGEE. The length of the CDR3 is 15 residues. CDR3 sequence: CASSSGTSGGYEQYF. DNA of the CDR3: TGTGCCAGCAGCTCAGGGACTAGCGGGGGATACGAGCAGTACTTC.

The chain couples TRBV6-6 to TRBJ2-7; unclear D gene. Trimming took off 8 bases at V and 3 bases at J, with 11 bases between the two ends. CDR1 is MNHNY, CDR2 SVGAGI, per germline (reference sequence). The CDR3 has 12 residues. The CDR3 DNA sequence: TGTGCCAGCGTTGGAGAGAACTACGAGCAGTACTTC. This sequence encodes CASVGENYEQYF.